Listed below are T cell receptor beta chains from one sample, sequenced in a study of T cells in Graves' hyperthyroidism and ophthalmopathy. TCRdb processed the multiplex PCR reads anew with MiXCR; each CDR3 protein has one entry. The sample yields about 380,000 distinct CDR3 sequences, approximately 13% seen once. Sequencing input: blood. The receptor source for this set is a man younger than 40 with Graves' hyperthyroidism that later progressed to Graves' ophthalmopathy. CDR3s include the opening cysteine and the closing phenylalanine or tryptophan. The order of the fields is V gene, D gene, J gene, clone size, CDR3 DNA, CDR3 protein. The D gene is left open where the match is weak. Expanded clones are given a class, and other clones once, few, many or no size at all.

v_gene: TRBV12-3/TRBV12-4; d_gene: .; j_gene: TRBJ1-6; abundance: few; CDR3nt: TGTGCCAGCAGCTCGCGGGACCCCAGGAGCTCCTATAATTCACCCCTCCACTTT; CDR3aa: CASSSRDPRSSYNSPLHF
v_gene: TRBV20-1; d_gene: TRBD2; j_gene: TRBJ2-3; abundance: few; CDR3nt: TGCAGTGCTACACGACTAGCGGGGGCCGGGGACGCCACAGATACGCAGTATTTT; CDR3aa: CSATRLAGAGDATDTQYF
v_gene: TRBV7-9; d_gene: .; j_gene: TRBJ2-1; abundance: many; CDR3nt: TGTGCCAGCAGCGAGGGGGGGGCTTCAATCAACAATGAGCAGTTCTTC; CDR3aa: CASSEGGASINNEQFF
v_gene: TRBV11-2; d_gene: .; j_gene: TRBJ2-7; abundance: many; CDR3nt: TGTGCCAGCAACGAGGGGGAGGACGAGCAGTACTTC; CDR3aa: CASNEGEDEQYF
v_gene: TRBV5-1; d_gene: .; j_gene: TRBJ1-2; abundance: many; CDR3nt: TGCGCCAGCAGGGCAACAGGGAACTATGGCTACACCTTC; CDR3aa: CASRATGNYGYTF
v_gene: TRBV12-3/TRBV12-4; d_gene: .; j_gene: TRBJ2-3; abundance: .; CDR3nt: TGTGCCAGCACCCCAGGTTCTGATACGCAGTATTTT; CDR3aa: CASTPGSDTQYF
v_gene: TRBV11-2; d_gene: TRBD1; j_gene: TRBJ2-1; abundance: many; CDR3nt: TGTGCCAGCAGCCCCCGGGGACAGTGGGTCTACAATGAGCAGTTCTTC; CDR3aa: CASSPRGQWVYNEQFF
v_gene: TRBV11-3; d_gene: .; j_gene: TRBJ1-4; abundance: few; CDR3nt: TGTGCCAGCAGCAGGGAGGGAAGTGAAAAACTGTTTTTT; CDR3aa: CASSREGSEKLFF
v_gene: TRBV6-1; d_gene: .; j_gene: TRBJ1-1; abundance: few; CDR3nt: TGTGCCAGCAGTGTCTTTCACGTTGAAGCTTTCTTT; CDR3aa: CASSVFHVEAFF
v_gene: TRBV14; d_gene: TRBD1; j_gene: TRBJ2-1; abundance: few; CDR3nt: TGTGCCAGCAGCTTACGTCCCGGGACAGGGGGCTACAATGAGCAGTTCTTC; CDR3aa: CASSLRPGTGGYNEQFF
v_gene: TRBV7-8; d_gene: .; j_gene: TRBJ1-1; abundance: many; CDR3nt: TGTGCCAGCAGTATGACAGTGAACACTGAAGCTTTCTTT; CDR3aa: CASSMTVNTEAFF
v_gene: TRBV6-1; d_gene: TRBD1; j_gene: TRBJ1-2; abundance: many; CDR3nt: TGTGCCAGCAGCTCGGGGACAGGGGGACTCAACTATGGCTACACCTTC; CDR3aa: CASSSGTGGLNYGYTF
v_gene: TRBV5-1; d_gene: .; j_gene: TRBJ1-2; abundance: many; CDR3nt: TGCGCCAGCAGCGTGGAGGGGGTGGCTGGCTACACCTTC; CDR3aa: CASSVEGVAGYTF
v_gene: TRBV10-3; d_gene: .; j_gene: TRBJ2-5; abundance: many; CDR3nt: TGTGCCATCAGTGATTTGGGTGGGGAACAAGAGACCCAGTACTTC; CDR3aa: CAISDLGGEQETQYF
v_gene: TRBV12-3/TRBV12-4; d_gene: .; j_gene: TRBJ1-5; abundance: many; CDR3nt: TGTGCCAGCAGTTTATATAAACGAGGCAATCAGCCCCAGCATTTT; CDR3aa: CASSLYKRGNQPQHF
v_gene: TRBV15; d_gene: .; j_gene: TRBJ2-7; abundance: many; CDR3nt: TGTGCCACCAGCAGAGATAGGACAGCCTACGAGCAGTACTTC; CDR3aa: CATSRDRTAYEQYF
v_gene: TRBV29-1; d_gene: .; j_gene: TRBJ2-7; abundance: .; CDR3nt: TGCAGCGTCCAGGGGTTCCCCTACGAGCAGTACTTC; CDR3aa: CSVQGFPYEQYF
v_gene: TRBV2; d_gene: .; j_gene: TRBJ1-2; abundance: many; CDR3nt: TGTGCCAGCAGAGGGGGGGGTGGATATGGCTACACCTTC; CDR3aa: CASRGGGGYGYTF
v_gene: TRBV2; d_gene: .; j_gene: TRBJ2-1; abundance: .; CDR3nt: TGTGCCAGCAGTACCATTTTAGCCCTCCAGTTCTTC; CDR3aa: CASSTILALQFF
v_gene: TRBV24-1; d_gene: .; j_gene: TRBJ2-2; abundance: many; CDR3nt: TGTGCCACCAGTGATTCAAGCGGGCAGAACACCGGGGAGCTGTTTTTT; CDR3aa: CATSDSSGQNTGELFF
v_gene: TRBV5-4; d_gene: .; j_gene: TRBJ2-7; abundance: many; CDR3nt: TGTGCCAGCAGCTTGGACAGTGACTCCTACGAGCAGTACTTC; CDR3aa: CASSLDSDSYEQYF
v_gene: TRBV7-9; d_gene: .; j_gene: TRBJ2-2; abundance: .; CDR3nt: TGTGCCAGCAGCTTTATGTCACCCCACACCGGGGAGCTGTTTTTT; CDR3aa: CASSFMSPHTGELFF
v_gene: TRBV25-1; d_gene: TRBD1; j_gene: TRBJ1-1; abundance: .; CDR3nt: TGTGCCAGCAGTGATCCCGCAGGGGGGAACACTGAAGCTTTCTTT; CDR3aa: CASSDPAGGNTEAFF
v_gene: TRBV7-8; d_gene: .; j_gene: TRBJ1-2; abundance: many; CDR3nt: TGTGCCAGCAGCGCAACGAGAGAAAACCTCTATGGCTACACCTTC; CDR3aa: CASSATRENLYGYTF